The present TCR beta chain was sequenced within a study of T cell changes during pregnancy in multiple sclerosis. CDR3 length: 15 residues. Germline V gene sequence: CDR1 SGDLS, CDR2 YYNGEE. V was pared by 4 bases and J by 5 bases, with 8 bases of the junction left unmatched. The protocol was immunoSEQ multiplex PCR, while the TCRdb copy is restricted to in-frame clones and leaves out a portion. The sample lists about 75,000 clones, roughly 90% occurring once. This receptor was identified in a female donor in good health, enrolled as a control in a pregnancy study. This chain links TRBV9 with TRBJ1-4; 7 nucleotides line up with TRBD1. The material was peripheral blood, obtained in the first trimester of pregnancy. DNA for the CDR3: TGTGCCAGCAGCCCCTACCAGGGGGGAAATGAAAAACTGTTTTTT. This codes for CASSPYQGGNEKLFF.